This entry is about one T cell receptor (beta chain). This record belongs to a study of blood T cell repertoires in COVID-19. Study-wide context: Specimens from acute and convalescent COVID-19 originated in the United States, Italy and Spain. PBMCs, B-cell-depleted T cells, or T cells were the source of the cDNA or gDNA that made up the material.

Germline V gene lookup returns CDR1 SGHRS and CDR2 YFSETQ. Trimming took 0 bases from V and 2 from J, leaving 12 bases between them. This CDR3 region has 16 residues. Authors' processing steps: Scientists estimated how many nucleated cells there were by amplifying reference gene primers. The data were produced by immunoSEQ multiplex PCR, yet TCRdb's version contains in-frame clones alone and is incomplete. The D gene and trimming were derived from the DNA, and the V and J assignments and clone size from that table. This sample has 160,000 or so clones, with roughly 90% found just once. Sequencing was performed on peripheral blood. The chain combines TRBV5-1 with TRBJ1-3; weak D call: TRBD1 (6 bases). The sequence came from a man in his 60s with active or convalescent COVID-19. CDR3 protein: CASSLAQGQPGNTIYF. The CDR3 region has the DNA TGCGCCAGCAGCTTGGCCCAGGGGCAACCTGGAAACACCATATATTTT.